What follows are 32 T cell receptor beta chains derived from one specimen sequenced in a study of cytomegalovirus exposure and HLA in healthy donors. Use of 60 Vbeta and 13 Jbeta primers characterized the PCR. Using immunoSEQ multiplex PCR, the repertoire was profiled, and TCRdb retains in-frame clones only, with some absent. The sample table includes approximately 100,000 clones. Sample: PBMCs. These receptors originate from a man in his fifties in good health and CMV-seropositive.

CDR3 bases: TGTGCCAGCTCACCCGGAGCAACTAATGAAAAACTGTTTTTT. It encodes CASSPGATNEKLFF. This sequence joins TRBV18 and TRBJ1-4; D not resolved. Between the trimmed V and J ends, which lost 3 bases and 0 bases, there was a span of 5 bases. CDR1 is KGHSH and CDR2 is LQKENI in the germline V gene. CDR3 length: 14 amino acids. The full variable domain, in which reference TRBV18 and TRBJ1-4 provide the parts outside the CDR3, is NAGVMQNPRHLVRRRGQEARLRCSPMKGHSHVYWYRQLPEEGLKFMVYLQKENIIDESGMPKERFSAEFPKEGPSILRIQQVVRGDSAAYFCASSPGATNEKLFFGSGTQLSVL.

The chain carries TRBV6-1 and TRBJ2-7; 7 bases line up with TRBD1. CDR1 and CDR2 from the germline V gene are MNHNS and SASEGT. With V trimmed by 0 bases and J by 1 base, 9 bases remained unmatched. This CDR3 has 17 amino acids. CDR3 loop: CASSEAHRQGLSYEQYF. The CDR3 nucleotides read TGTGCCAGCAGTGAAGCGCATAGACAGGGCCTATCCTACGAGCAGTACTTC.

The chain couples TRBV5-6 to TRBJ1-3, with no clear D. The ends were cut back, 2 bases at V and 8 bases at J, with 17 bases in the middle. The germline V gene has CDR1 SGHDT and CDR2 YYEEEE. This CDR3 has 15 amino acids. The CDR3 DNA follows: TGTGCCAGCAGCTTCTGGAGGACTCCCATGGACACCATATATTTT. As protein: CASSFWRTPMDTIYF.

V is TRBV15 and J is TRBJ1-1; tentatively, D is TRBD1 (6 bases). CDR1 is LNHNV and CDR2 is YYDKDF in the germline V gene (reference sequence). V shed 5 bases and J shed 4 bases, with 20 bases lying between them. The CDR3 spans 16 residues. In DNA form, the CDR3 reads TGTGCCACCAGCCCTCCTTCCTACAGGGCCGGCACTGAAGCTTTCTTT. Protein sequence: CATSPPSYRAGTEAFF.

The chain is built from TRBV7-9 and TRBJ1-1; no reliable D call. Trimming pared 5 bases from V and 1 base from J, leaving 5 bases between. From germline, CDR1 is SEHNR and CDR2 FQNEAQ (reference sequence). The CDR3 length is 12 residues. The CDR3 is CASSGGNTEAFF. CDR3 DNA sequence: TGTGCCAGCAGCGGCGGGAACACTGAAGCTTTCTTT.

The chain recombines TRBV18 with TRBJ1-3, with 9 bases matching TRBD1. CDR1 and CDR2 from the germline V gene are KGHSH and LQKENI. V dropped 4 bases and J dropped 7; count of bases not matched to a gene: 2. The CDR3 runs 13 residues. Written as DNA, the CDR3 is TGTGCCAGCTCACGGGACAGGGAGAACACCATATATTTT. It translates to CASSRDRENTIYF. The entire variable domain, with the rest obtained from reference TRBV18 and TRBJ1-3, is as follows: NAGVMQNPRHLVRRRGQEARLRCSPMKGHSHVYWYRQLPEEGLKFMVYLQKENIIDESGMPKERFSAEFPKEGPSILRIQQVVRGDSAAYFCASSRDRENTIYFGEGSWLTVV.

J is TRBJ2-7 and V is TRBV6-5; 8 nucleotides agree with TRBD1. Germline CDR1 is MNHEY and CDR2 is SVGAGI. This CDR3 has 14 residues. V dropped 7 bases and J dropped 5; count of bases not matched to a gene: 10. Here the CDR3 reads CASTDRGFSHEQYF. As DNA, the CDR3 is TGTGCCAGCACCGACAGGGGTTTCAGCCACGAGCAGTACTTC.

The chain recombines TRBV6-5 with TRBJ1-2; 9 bases fit TRBD1. The CDR3 has 13 amino acids. J gave up 8 bases and V 10 bases, and 11 bases lay outside the gene matches. Germline V lookup: CDR1 MNHEY, CDR2 SVGAGI. The CDR3 bases are TGTGCCACCATAACTGGGACAGGGCCGGGCTACACCTTC. Protein product: CATITGTGPGYTF.

This chain joins TRBV7-2 and TRBJ1-3; 10 nucleotides match TRBD1. This CDR3 spans 16 amino acids. Trimming removed 3 bases from V and 1 base from J; junction bases left unmatched: 3. The V gene's germline CDR1 is SGHTA and CDR2 FQGNSA. The CDR3 region is CASSFGTGASGNTIYF. CDR3 in DNA: TGTGCCAGCAGCTTTGGGACAGGGGCGTCTGGAAACACCATATATTTT. Together with reference TRBV7-2 and TRBJ1-3, the CDR3 gives the full variable domain: GAGVSQSPSNKVTEKGKDVELRCDPISGHTALYWYRQSLGQGLEFLIYFQGNSAPDKSGLPSDRFSAERTGGSVSTLTIQRTQQEDSAVYLCASSFGTGASGNTIYFGEGSWLTVV.

V gene TRBV15 combines with J gene TRBJ1-1, with a weak D call TRBD1 (5 bases). Trimming removed 6 bases from V and 5 bases from J, with 22 bases in between. The CDR3 totals 16 residues. Germline V gene sequence: CDR1 LNHNV, CDR2 YYDKDF (reference sequence). The CDR3 sequence: CATRYSRGLTGTEAFF. The CDR3 DNA sequence: TGTGCCACCAGATATTCGCGGGGCCTTACGGGGACTGAAGCTTTCTTT.

The chain uses TRBV7-6 and TRBJ2-1; 7 nucleotides align to TRBD2. The CDR3 covers 13 residues. V shed 1 base, J shed 6 bases, and the junction held 0 bases outside the gene matches. CDR1 and CDR2 from the germline V gene are SGHVS and FNYEAQ. CDR3 DNA: TGTGCCAGCAGCTTAGGCGGGAGCAATGAGCAGTTCTTC. Translation gives CASSLGGSNEQFF.

CDR3 sequence: CASSSEAGQGIDGYTF. The CDR3 nucleotides read TGTGCCAGCAGCAGTGAAGCGGGACAGGGGATCGATGGCTACACCTTC. The chain uses TRBV6-6 and TRBJ1-2; 10 nucleotides align to TRBD1. This CDR3 contains 16 residues. Germline CDR1 MNHNY, CDR2 SVGAGI (reference sequence). The ends lost 6 bases at V and 6 bases at J; junction bases unmatched: 13.

CDR3 sequence: CAWSPQPNSPLHF. The CDR3 region has the DNA TGTGCCTGGAGCCCACAGCCCAATTCACCCCTCCACTTT. The J gene is TRBJ1-6, the V gene TRBV30; D not resolved. Germline assignment: CDR1 GTSNPN and CDR2 SVGIG (reference sequence). The CDR3 length is 13 residues. Trimming removed 3 bases at V and 7 bases at J, with 10 bases between.

The V gene is TRBV4-1, the J gene TRBJ1-3, with D possibly TRBD1 on 5 matching bases. CDR3 length: 15 residues. The V gene's germline CDR1 is MGHRA and CDR2 YSYEKL. V lost 1 base, J lost 9 bases, and 16 bases lay in between. The chain's CDR3 is CASSQAAQALSTIYF. The CDR3 DNA follows: TGCGCCAGCAGCCAAGCAGCACAGGCCCTGAGCACCATATATTTT.

V and J are TRBV7-9 and TRBJ2-7; 10 bases line up with TRBD2. The CDR3 loop spans 18 amino acids. CDR1 and CDR2 (germline): SEHNR, FQNEAQ (reference sequence). The junction had 10 bases not matched to a gene; V was cut back by 1 base and J by 1 base. The CDR3 region is CASSLGRPSGRPSYEQYF. The CDR3 DNA reads TGTGCCAGCAGCTTAGGTCGGCCTAGCGGGAGACCTTCCTACGAGCAGTACTTC.

The V gene is TRBV5-1, the J gene TRBJ2-7; D is undetermined. Germline values: CDR1 SGHRS, CDR2 YFSETQ. Trimming removed 1 base from V and 3 bases from J, with 8 bases in between. The CDR3 length is 13 residues. The CDR3, as DNA: TGCGCCAGCAGCTTGATCTCTAACTACGAGCAGTACTTC. Residues: CASSLISNYEQYF.

This chain joins TRBV14 and TRBJ2-7, with TRBD2 identical over 7 bases. The CDR3 spans 14 residues. V trimming: 3 bases; J trimming: 4 bases; junction bases outside the gene matches: 6. CDR1 SGHDN and CDR2 FVKESK come from the germline V gene. The CDR3 DNA reads as TGTGCCAGCAGCCAGGCTAGCGGCCAATACGAGCAGTACTTC. Residues: CASSQASGQYEQYF.

The chain employs TRBV4-1 and TRBJ2-1, with 10 positions matching TRBD2. The V segment lost 3 bases and the J segment 4 bases; nucleotides outside the gene matches: 15. The CDR3 sequence is 19 residues long. Germline CDR1 MGHRA, CDR2 YSYEKL. DNA of the CDR3: TGCGCCAGCAGCCACGGATGGGCTAGCGGGAGTCCCCCGTACAATGAGCAGTTCTTC. It codes for CASSHGWASGSPPYNEQFF.

This CDR3 reads CSVRGGDRAGELFF. The CDR3 DNA reads as TGCAGCGTCCGGGGGGGCGACAGGGCCGGGGAGCTGTTTTTT. V is TRBV29-1 and J is TRBJ2-2; maybe TRBD2 (8 bases). Germline lookup yields CDR1 SQVTM and CDR2 ANQGSEA. CDR3 length equals 14 residues. Between the trimmed V and J ends, which lost 6 bases and 6 bases, there was a span of 17 bases.

The V gene is TRBV7-2, the J gene TRBJ2-7; 9 bases match TRBD1. CDR1 is SGHTA, CDR2 FQGNSA, per germline. This CDR3 contains 14 residues. With V trimmed by 7 bases and J by 3 bases, 7 bases remained unmatched. This chain's CDR3 is CASNRWTGDYEQYF. In DNA, the CDR3 is TGTGCCAGCAACAGGTGGACAGGGGACTACGAGCAGTACTTC.

This rearrangement joins TRBV18 to TRBJ2-1; tentative D call: TRBD2 (6 bases). Germline lookup yields CDR1 KGHSH and CDR2 LQKENI. V dropped 3 bases and J dropped 4 bases, with 13 bases sitting between them. The CDR3 is made up of 15 amino acids. CDR3 sequence (DNA): TGTGCCAGCTCACCGGAGGGGAGGCTTTACAATGAGCAGTTCTTC. Amino acid sequence: CASSPEGRLYNEQFF.

The chain couples TRBV29-1 to TRBJ2-2; D not resolved. Per germline, CDR1 SQVTM and CDR2 ANQGSEA. The CDR3 totals 13 residues. V gave up 0 bases and J gave up 3 bases, with 5 bases separating them. The CDR3 loop is CSVEDPYTGELFF. In DNA form, the CDR3 reads TGCAGCGTTGAAGACCCTTACACCGGGGAGCTGTTTTTT.

The chain is built from TRBV6-5 and TRBJ1-3, with TRBD1 as a possible D gene (6 bases). This CDR3 comprises 15 residues. V lost 6 bases and J lost 0, with 12 bases in between. Germline CDR1 is MNHEY and CDR2 is SVGAGI. CDR3 sequence: CASRQTGSSGNTIYF. In DNA, the CDR3 is TGTGCCAGCAGACAAACAGGGAGCTCTGGAAACACCATATATTTT.

The chain links TRBV5-4 to TRBJ2-2; 7 nucleotides match TRBD2. Germline trimming cut 4 bases from V and 6 bases from J; bases unmatched to any gene: 12. The length of the CDR3 is 16 residues. CDR1 is SGHNT, CDR2 YYREEE, per germline (reference sequence). This CDR3 is CASSPLGGRASGELFF. CDR3 DNA: TGTGCCAGCAGCCCCCTGGGTGGGAGGGCATCCGGGGAGCTGTTTTTT.

The chain is built from TRBV30 and TRBJ2-1; TRBD2 aligns across 16 bases. V shed 3 bases and J 9 bases; nucleotides not matched to a gene: 5. Germline CDR1 reads GTSNPN; CDR2 reads SVGIG (reference sequence). This CDR3 has 15 amino acids. The CDR3 protein is CAWRGLAGGPGEQFF. For the CDR3, the DNA is TGTGCCTGGAGGGGACTAGCGGGAGGGCCTGGTGAGCAGTTCTTC. The whole variable domain, remainder taken from reference TRBV30 and TRBJ2-1, is SQTIHQWPATLVQPVGSPLSLECTVEGTSNPNLYWYRQAAGRGLQLLFYSVGIGQISSEVPQNLSASRPQDRQFILSSKKLLLSDSGFYLCAWRGLAGGPGEQFFGPGTRLTVL.

The rearrangement joins TRBV7-6 to TRBJ1-2; D not resolved. Trimming removed 2 bases at V and 3 bases at J, with 16 bases between. The CDR3 extends over 16 amino acids. Per the germline V gene, CDR1 is SGHVS and CDR2 is FNYEAQ. CDR3 region: CASSLRTGVGDYGYTF. The CDR3 DNA follows: TGTGCCAGCAGCTTAAGGACTGGGGTCGGGGACTATGGCTACACCTTC. Filled out from reference TRBV7-6 and TRBJ1-2, the complete variable domain reads GAGVSQSPRYKVTKRGQDVALRCDPISGHVSLYWYRQALGQGPEFLTYFNYEAQQDKSGLPNDRFSAERPEGSISTLTIQRTEQRDSAMYRCASSLRTGVGDYGYTFGSGTRLTVV.

The chain has TRBV10-2 and TRBJ2-3, with D possibly matching TRBD1 (5 bases). V was trimmed by 4 bases and J by 4 bases, leaving 12 bases between them. In germline, CDR1 is WSHSY, CDR2 SAAADI. The CDR3 sequence is 14 residues long. The CDR3 loop reads CASSVLVRADTQYF. CDR3 in DNA: TGCGCCAGCAGTGTCTTGGTCAGGGCAGATACGCAGTATTTT.

V usage is TRBV27 and J usage is TRBJ1-1; D might be TRBD1 (5 bases). With 7 bases removed from V and 7 bases from J, the gap between germline ends came to 7 bases. The CDR3 totals 10 residues. Germline CDR1 MNHEY, CDR2 SMNVEV (reference sequence). As DNA, the CDR3 is TGTGCCAGCAAGGGGAATGAAGCTTTCTTT. As protein: CASKGNEAFF.

The chain couples TRBV13 to TRBJ2-1, with TRBD2 as a possible D gene (6 bases). CDR1 PRHDT and CDR2 FYEKMQ come from the germline V gene (reference sequence). There are 15 residues in the CDR3. The V end was cut by 5 bases, the J end by 5 bases, with 16 bases between. CDR3: CASSPRLVGDNEQFF. CDR3 nucleotide sequence: TGTGCCAGCAGCCCGCGACTAGTTGGGGACAATGAGCAGTTCTTC.

V is TRBV11-3 and J is TRBJ2-1, with D perhaps TRBD2 (6 bases). Germline V gene sequence: CDR1 SGHNT, CDR2 YENEEA. This CDR3 spans 17 amino acids. The V gene lost 2 bases and the J gene lost 0 bases, with 14 bases spanning the gap. CDR3 residues: CASSLLPPEGSYNEQFF. Written as DNA, the CDR3 is TGTGCCAGCAGCTTACTCCCCCCGGAGGGCTCCTACAATGAGCAGTTCTTC.

CDR3: CASSLGSRYEQYF. CDR3 nucleotides: TGCGCCAGCAGCTTGGGGAGCCGCTACGAGCAGTACTTC. The chain links TRBV5-1 to TRBJ2-7; D remains unclear. The CDR3 has 13 residues. Looked up from germline, CDR1 is SGHRS and CDR2 is YFSETQ. V lost 0 bases and J lost 3, with 7 bases in between.

The rearrangement links TRBV7-2 to TRBJ2-5; 7 bases fit TRBD1. CDR1 and CDR2 (germline): SGHTA, FQGNSA. The CDR3 totals 13 residues. V trimming: 5 bases; J trimming: 4 bases; junction bases outside the gene matches: 4. CDR3 loop: CASSRGTAETQYF. CDR3 nucleotide sequence: TGTGCCAGCAGCCGAGGGACAGCAGAGACCCAGTACTTC.